This TCR beta chain was profiled in a study of blood T cell repertoires in COVID-19. The wider study: Specimens from acute and convalescent COVID-19 originated in the United States, Italy and Spain.

TCRdb keeps only in-frame clones here, not all; method: immunoSEQ multiplex PCR. Altogether 250,000 to 300,000 clones are present, about nine tenths being singletons, with the ten largest covering around 10%. The sample comprised peripheral blood. This clonotype originated in a young woman with COVID-19, enrolled during active disease.

The CDR3 loop reads CASSVARRTSGLNTGELFF. CDR3 sequence (DNA): TGTGCCAGCAGCGTAGCTCGGCGAACTAGCGGCCTGAACACCGGGGAGCTGTTTTTT. The chain links TRBV9 to TRBJ2-2, with 8 bases aligning to TRBD2. The CDR3 sequence is 19 residues long. CDR1 is SGDLS, CDR2 YYNGEE, per germline. Trimming removed 0 bases from V and 1 base from J; junction bases left unmatched: 11.